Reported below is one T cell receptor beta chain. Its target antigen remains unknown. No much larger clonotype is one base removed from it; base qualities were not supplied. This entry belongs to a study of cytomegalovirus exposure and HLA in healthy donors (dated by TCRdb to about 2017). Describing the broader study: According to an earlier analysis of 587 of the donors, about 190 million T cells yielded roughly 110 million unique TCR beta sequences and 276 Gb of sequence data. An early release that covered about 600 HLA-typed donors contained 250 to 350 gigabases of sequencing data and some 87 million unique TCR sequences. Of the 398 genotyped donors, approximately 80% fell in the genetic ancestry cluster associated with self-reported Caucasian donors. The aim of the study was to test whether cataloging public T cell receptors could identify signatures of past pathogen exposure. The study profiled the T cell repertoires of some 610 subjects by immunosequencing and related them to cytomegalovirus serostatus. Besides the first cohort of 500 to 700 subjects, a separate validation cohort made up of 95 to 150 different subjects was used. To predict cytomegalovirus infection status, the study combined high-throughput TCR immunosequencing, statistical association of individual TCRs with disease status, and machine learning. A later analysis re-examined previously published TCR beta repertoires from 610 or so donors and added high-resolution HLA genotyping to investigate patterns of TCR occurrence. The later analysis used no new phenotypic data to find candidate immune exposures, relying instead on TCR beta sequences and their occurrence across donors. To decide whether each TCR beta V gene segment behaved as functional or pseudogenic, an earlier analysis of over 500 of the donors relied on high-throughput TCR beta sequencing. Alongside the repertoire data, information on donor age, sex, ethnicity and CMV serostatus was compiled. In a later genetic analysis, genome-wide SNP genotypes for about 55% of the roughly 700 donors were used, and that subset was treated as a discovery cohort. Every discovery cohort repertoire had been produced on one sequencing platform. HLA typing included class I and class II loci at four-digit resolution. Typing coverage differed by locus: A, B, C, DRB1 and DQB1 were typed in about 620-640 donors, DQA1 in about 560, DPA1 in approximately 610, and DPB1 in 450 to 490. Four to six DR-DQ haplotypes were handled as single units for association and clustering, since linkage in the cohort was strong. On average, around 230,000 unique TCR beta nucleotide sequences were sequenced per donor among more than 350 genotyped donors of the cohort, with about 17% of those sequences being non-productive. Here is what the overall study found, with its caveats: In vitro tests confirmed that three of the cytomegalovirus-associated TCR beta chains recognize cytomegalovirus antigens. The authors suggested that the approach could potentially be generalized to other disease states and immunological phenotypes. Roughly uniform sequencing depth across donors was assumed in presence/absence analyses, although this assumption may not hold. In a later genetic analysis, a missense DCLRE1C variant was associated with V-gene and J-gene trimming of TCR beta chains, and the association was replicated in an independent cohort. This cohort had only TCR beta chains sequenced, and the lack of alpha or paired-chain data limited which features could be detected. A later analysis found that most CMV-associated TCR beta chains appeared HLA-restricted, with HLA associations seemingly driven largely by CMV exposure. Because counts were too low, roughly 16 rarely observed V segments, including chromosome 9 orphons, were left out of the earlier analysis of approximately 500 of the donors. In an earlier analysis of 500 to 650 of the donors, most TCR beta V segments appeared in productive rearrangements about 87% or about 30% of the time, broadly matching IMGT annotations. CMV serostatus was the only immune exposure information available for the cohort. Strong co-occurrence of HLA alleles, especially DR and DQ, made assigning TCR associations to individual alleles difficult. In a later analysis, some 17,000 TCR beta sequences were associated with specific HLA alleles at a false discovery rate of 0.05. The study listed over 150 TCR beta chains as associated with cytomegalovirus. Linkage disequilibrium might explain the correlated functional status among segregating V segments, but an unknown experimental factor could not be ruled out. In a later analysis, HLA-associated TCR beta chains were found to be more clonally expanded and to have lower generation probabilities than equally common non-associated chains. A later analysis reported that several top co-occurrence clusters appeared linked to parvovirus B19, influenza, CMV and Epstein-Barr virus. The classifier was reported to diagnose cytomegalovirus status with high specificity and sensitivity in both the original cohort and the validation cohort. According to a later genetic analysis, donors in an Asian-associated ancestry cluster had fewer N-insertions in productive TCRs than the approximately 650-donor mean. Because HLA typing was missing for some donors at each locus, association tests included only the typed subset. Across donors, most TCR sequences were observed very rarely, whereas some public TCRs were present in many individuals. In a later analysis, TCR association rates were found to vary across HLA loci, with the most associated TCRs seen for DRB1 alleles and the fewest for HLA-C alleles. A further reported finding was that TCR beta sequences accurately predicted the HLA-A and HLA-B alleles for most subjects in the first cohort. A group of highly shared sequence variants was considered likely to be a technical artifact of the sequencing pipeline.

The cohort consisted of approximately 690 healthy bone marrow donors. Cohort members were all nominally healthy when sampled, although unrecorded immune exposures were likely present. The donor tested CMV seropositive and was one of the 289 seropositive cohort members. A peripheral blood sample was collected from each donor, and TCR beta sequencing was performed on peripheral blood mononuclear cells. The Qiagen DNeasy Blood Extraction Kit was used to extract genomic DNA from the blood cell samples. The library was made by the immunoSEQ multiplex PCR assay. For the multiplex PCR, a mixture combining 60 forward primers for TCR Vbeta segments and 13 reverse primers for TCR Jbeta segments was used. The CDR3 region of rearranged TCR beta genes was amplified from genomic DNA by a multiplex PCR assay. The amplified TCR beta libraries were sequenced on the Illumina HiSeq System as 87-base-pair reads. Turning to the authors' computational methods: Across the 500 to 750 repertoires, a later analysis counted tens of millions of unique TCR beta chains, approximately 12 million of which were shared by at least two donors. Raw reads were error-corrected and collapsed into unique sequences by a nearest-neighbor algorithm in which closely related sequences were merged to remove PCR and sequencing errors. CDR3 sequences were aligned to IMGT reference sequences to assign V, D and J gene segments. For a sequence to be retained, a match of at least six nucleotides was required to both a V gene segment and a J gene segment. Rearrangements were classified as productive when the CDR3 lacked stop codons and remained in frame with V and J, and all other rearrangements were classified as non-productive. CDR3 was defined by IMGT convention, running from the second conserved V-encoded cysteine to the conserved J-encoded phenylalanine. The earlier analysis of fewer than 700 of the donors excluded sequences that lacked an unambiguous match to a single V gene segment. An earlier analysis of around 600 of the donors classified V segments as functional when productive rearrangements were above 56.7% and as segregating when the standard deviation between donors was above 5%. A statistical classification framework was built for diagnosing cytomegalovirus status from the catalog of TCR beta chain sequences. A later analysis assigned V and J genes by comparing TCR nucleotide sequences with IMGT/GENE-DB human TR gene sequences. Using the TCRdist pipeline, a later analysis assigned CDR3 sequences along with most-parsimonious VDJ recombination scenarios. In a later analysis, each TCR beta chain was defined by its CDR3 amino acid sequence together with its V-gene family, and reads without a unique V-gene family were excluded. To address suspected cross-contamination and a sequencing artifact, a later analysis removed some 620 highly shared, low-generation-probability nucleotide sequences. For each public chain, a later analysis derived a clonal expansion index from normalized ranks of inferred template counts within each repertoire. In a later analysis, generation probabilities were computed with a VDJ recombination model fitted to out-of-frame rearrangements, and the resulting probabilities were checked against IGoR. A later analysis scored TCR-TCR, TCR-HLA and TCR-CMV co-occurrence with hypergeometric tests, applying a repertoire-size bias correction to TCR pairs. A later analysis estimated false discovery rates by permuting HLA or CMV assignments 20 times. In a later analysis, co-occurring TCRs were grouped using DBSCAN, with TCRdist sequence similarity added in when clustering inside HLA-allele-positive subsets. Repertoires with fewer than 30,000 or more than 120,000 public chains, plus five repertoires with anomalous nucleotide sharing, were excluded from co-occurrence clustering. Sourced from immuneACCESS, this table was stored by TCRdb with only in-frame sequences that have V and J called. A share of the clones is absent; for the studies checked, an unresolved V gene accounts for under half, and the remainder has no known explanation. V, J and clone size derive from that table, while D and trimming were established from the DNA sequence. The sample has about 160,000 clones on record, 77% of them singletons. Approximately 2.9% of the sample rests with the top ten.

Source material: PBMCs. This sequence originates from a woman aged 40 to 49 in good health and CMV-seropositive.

The CDR3 reads as follows: CASSPGGGRFQETQYF. The base sequence is TGTGCCAGCAGCCCCGGCGGGGGCCGATTCCAAGAGACCCAGTACTTC. The sequence joins TRBV7-9 to TRBJ2-5; TRBD2 is perhaps the D gene, given 7 matching bases. Measured from the cysteine to the phenylalanine, the CDR3 is 16 residues long. Only the CDR3 region is kept as DNA, spanning 48 bases read in frame from base 1. Looking up the germline V gene (reference sequence) yields CDR1 SEHNR and CDR2 FQNEAQ. V was cut back by 5 bases and J by 1 base, leaving a gap of 17 bases between them.